Below, one T cell receptor (beta chain) is given with its context. This sample was taken from a study of blood T cell repertoires in COVID-19. Study-level background: Collection of acute and convalescent COVID-19 samples took place in the United States, Italy and Spain. Sources were T cells, B-cell-depleted T cells, or PBMCs; the material itself was cDNA or gDNA.

The germline V gene has CDR1 SGHNT and CDR2 YENEEA. The CDR3 totals 16 residues. Trimming left V 5 bases short and J 4 bases short, with 19 bases between. Original analysis: Amplified reference gene primers provided the basis for estimating nucleated cell counts. TCRdb's copy holds only in-frame clones and misses some; the assay was immunoSEQ multiplex PCR. V and J calls plus clone size are reproduced from that table; the DNA served to infer D and trimming. The table lists tens of thousands of clones, 83% of them singletons. Sequenced: peripheral blood. V and J are TRBV11-3 and TRBJ2-3; D possibly corresponds to TRBD1 (7 bases). The receptor was derived from an older man with active COVID-19. This CDR3 is CASSPSGQEGPDTQYF. CDR3 nucleotide sequence: TGTGCCAGCAGCCCCTCCGGACAGGAGGGCCCAGATACGCAGTATTTT.